Shown below are 10 T cell receptor beta chains from a single sample sequenced in a study of T cell repertoires in cytomegalovirus infection. MiXCR, run by TCRdb on the reads, gives a single entry per CDR3 protein. The table has about 130,000 distinct CDR3 sequences, approximately 30% seen once; the top ten hold 58%. These receptors have no identified antigens. The specimen was CD8+ T cells from cultured PBMCs, collected from culture after CMV antigen stimulation. These receptors came from a human donor in good health (CMV status not recorded). Some clones in this sample may be carry-over from other donors' samples.

This sequence joins TRBV27 and TRBJ2-7; D is unclear. This CDR3 has 14 residues. V lost 7 bases, J lost 0 bases, and 13 bases lay in between. Per the germline V gene, CDR1 is MNHEY and CDR2 is SMNVEV (reference sequence). CDR3 protein: CASTPLSGSYEQYF. The CDR3 DNA reads as TGTGCCAGCACCCCGTTATCGGGCTCCTACGAGCAGTACTTC.

The J gene is TRBJ2-1, the V gene TRBV7-9; D is perhaps TRBD1 (6 bases). Trimming cost V 5 bases and J 3 bases, with 17 bases left between them. Per germline, CDR1 SEHNR and CDR2 FQNEAQ (reference sequence). The CDR3 covers 16 residues. The CDR3 DNA reads as TGTGCCAGCAGCCCTAGGACAGTTGAGCTCTACAATGAGCAGTTCTTC. Translating it yields CASSPRTVELYNEQFF.

This clonotype was picked up a small number of times. The genes are TRBV6-1 and TRBJ1-2; D is undetermined. CDR1 MNHNS and CDR2 SASEGT come from the germline V gene. The CDR3 has 16 amino acids. V lost 4 bases to trimming and J lost 6 bases, with 21 bases between them. CDR3 sequence: CASSASERAFVDGYTF. The CDR3 coding sequence is TGTGCCAGCAGTGCCTCCGAGAGGGCATTCGTGGATGGCTACACCTTC.

The rearrangement uses TRBV6-1 and TRBJ2-1, with D maybe TRBD2 (5 bases). This CDR3 is 16 amino acids long. Germline assignment: CDR1 MNHNS and CDR2 SASEGT. The germline V and J ends were trimmed by 1 base and 4 bases, with 14 bases remaining between them. The CDR3 is CASSEVATGTYNEQFF. The CDR3, as DNA: TGTGCCAGCAGTGAAGTGGCCACGGGAACTTACAATGAGCAGTTCTTC.

In its sample, this clonotype was seen a few times. The J gene is TRBJ2-1, the V gene TRBV12-3 or TRBV12-4; weak D call: TRBD1 (6 bases). The CDR3 is 18 amino acids. With 1 base removed from V and 2 bases from J, the gap between germline ends came to 18 bases. CDR3 amino acids: CASSLDYRAYGPYNEQFF. CDR3 DNA sequence: TGTGCCAGCAGTTTAGATTACAGGGCGTACGGTCCCTACAATGAGCAGTTCTTC.

This clonotype was counted only a few times. A read error may account for a junction end that differs from germline. This sequence joins TRBV7-2 and TRBJ2-1; either TRBD1 or TRBD2 may supply D (5 bases each). The CDR3 is made up of 13 amino acids. Germline CDR1 is SGHTA and CDR2 is FQGNSA. The CDR3 nucleotides read TGTGCCAGCAGCCAGTTCTTCCGGGACCGGGCAGTTTTC. Its protein is CASSQFFRDRAVF.

The V and J genes are TRBV2 and TRBJ1-1; D is unclear. Trimming took 4 bases from V and 7 from J, leaving 7 bases between them. Per germline, CDR1 SNHLY and CDR2 FYNNEI. The CDR3 runs to 11 residues. The CDR3 sequence is CASSVKGEAFF. The DNA for the CDR3 is TGTGCCAGCAGTGTAAAGGGTGAAGCTTTCTTT.

A few counts support this clonotype. V gene TRBV4-1 combines with J gene TRBJ2-7, with 9 bases lining up with TRBD2. The germline CDR1 and CDR2 sequences are MGHRA and YSYEKL. The CDR3 length is 14 residues. V lost 2 bases, J lost 6 bases, and 5 bases stayed unmatched. The CDR3 DNA follows: TGCGCCAGCAGCCAACCCGGGACTAGCCCCGAGCAGTACTTC. This translates into CASSQPGTSPEQYF.

V usage is TRBV28 and J usage is TRBJ1-1; 8 nucleotides agree with TRBD1. The CDR3 loop spans 16 amino acids. V gave up 3 bases and J gave up 6 bases; unmatched junction bases: 12. The germline CDR1 and CDR2 sequences are MDHEN and SYDVKM. The CDR3 region is CASSLAVDRGWPEAFF. The CDR3 DNA is TGTGCCAGCAGTTTGGCCGTAGACAGGGGCTGGCCTGAAGCTTTCTTT.

To note about this clonotype: Sequence at one end of the junction differs from germline and may be a read error. This chain connects TRBV12-3 or TRBV12-4 to TRBJ1-1; weak D call: TRBD1 (6 bases). The CDR3 totals 13 residues. The CDR3 spells CASSGGAVTEALF. The CDR3 nucleotides read TGTGCCAGCAGTGGGGGGGCCGTCACTGAAGCTTTGTTT.